The 17 T cell receptor beta chains reported below all come from one sample, sequenced in a study of cytomegalovirus exposure and HLA in healthy donors. Primers included in the PCR were 60 Vbeta and 13 Jbeta primers. TCRdb's table, derived via immunoSEQ multiplex PCR, lists solely in-frame clones and lacks some. The sample includes around 230,000 clones, roughly 78% of them seen just once. The specimen was PBMCs. These receptor sequences come from a boy aged 5-17 years in good health and CMV-seronegative.

The chain has TRBV11-3 and TRBJ2-3, with D uncertain. The CDR3 contains 13 residues. The germline V gene has CDR1 SGHNT and CDR2 YENEEA. The V and J ends lost 2 bases and 3 bases respectively, with 6 bases between them. The CDR3, as DNA: TGTGCCAGCAGCTTACGGGTTACAGATACGCAGTATTTT. It translates to CASSLRVTDTQYF.

This clone has more than one count but fewer than ten. V usage is TRBV28 and J usage is TRBJ1-5; D might be TRBD1 (6 bases). V was trimmed by 6 bases and J by 4 bases, leaving 22 bases between them. The length of the CDR3 is 17 residues. CDR1 is MDHEN and CDR2 is SYDVKM in the germline V gene. The CDR3 DNA is TGTGCCAGCAGCTCACCCCTCGCCCGGGACACGAATCAGCCCCAGCATTTT. Protein sequence: CASSSPLARDTNQPQHF.

The chain recombines TRBV2 with TRBJ2-1; D might be TRBD2 (7 bases). V gave up 8 bases and J gave up 7 bases, with 15 bases separating them. This CDR3 comprises 13 residues. Germline CDR1 and CDR2: SNHLY and FYNNEI. The CDR3 DNA reads TGTGCCAGCCGGGGGGCCGAGTTGAATGAGCAGTTCTTC. Translated: CASRGAELNEQFF.

The J gene is TRBJ2-3, the V gene TRBV27; D is unclear. Germline CDR1 is MNHEY and CDR2 is SMNVEV (reference sequence). This CDR3 spans 13 amino acids. The V gene lost 8 bases and the J gene lost 5 bases, with 14 bases spanning the gap. CDR3 bases: TGTGCCAGCGCCTTCGCACAGAGAGATACGCAGTATTTT. It encodes CASAFAQRDTQYF.

The chain joins TRBV6-5 to TRBJ1-2; the D gene is possibly TRBD1 (6 bases). The germline V gene encodes CDR1 MNHEY and CDR2 SVGAGI. There are 13 residues in the CDR3. Trimming left V 6 bases short and J 2 bases short, with 10 bases between. CDR3 coding DNA: TGTGCCAGCAGACAGGGAACAAACTATGGCTACACCTTC. Its translation is CASRQGTNYGYTF.

Only a few counts were recorded for this clone. This chain joins TRBV6-6 and TRBJ1-4, with D possibly TRBD1 on 5 matching bases. Germline V gene sequence: CDR1 MNHNY, CDR2 SVGAGI (reference sequence). This CDR3 is built from 15 residues. V was shortened by 5 bases and J by 14 bases, with 24 bases between the two germline ends. The CDR3 reads CASSTRLIREGRLFF. The DNA for the CDR3 is TGTGCCAGCAGTACTAGACTCATCAGGGAGGGACGGCTGTTTTTT.

This rearrangement joins TRBV10-1 to TRBJ2-3; D is unclear. The V gene's germline CDR1 is WNHNN and CDR2 SYGVQD (reference sequence). Trimming cost V 0 bases and J 5 bases, with 3 bases left between them. CDR3 size: 12 residues. In DNA form, the CDR3 reads TGCGCCAGCAGTGAGTCGAGAGATACGCAGTATTTT. This gives the protein CASSESRDTQYF.

Here the CDR3 DNA reads TGTGCCAGCAGCTTGGTTCAGGACTATGGCTACACCTTC. It yields the protein CASSLVQDYGYTF. The chain combines TRBV5-4 with TRBJ1-2; D gene ambiguous. Trimming took 0 bases from V and 3 from J, leaving 6 bases between them. Germline CDR1 is SGHNT and CDR2 is YYREEE (reference sequence). The CDR3 consists of 13 residues.

This clone was recorded a few times. The chain recombines TRBV7-9 with TRBJ1-2; no definite D call. The CDR3 extends over 14 amino acids. V lost 3 bases to trimming and J lost 4 bases, with 12 bases between them. Germline V lookup: CDR1 SEHNR, CDR2 FQNEAQ (reference sequence). CDR3 coding DNA: TGTGCCAGCAGCTTTCCCGCGGAGGCCTATGGCTACACCTTC. It specifies CASSFPAEAYGYTF.

To note about this clone: The CDR3 ends on some other residue instead of the conserved phenylalanine or tryptophan, so this is likely a read error. The chain has TRBV4-1 and TRBJ1-5; TRBD1 is a possible D gene (5 bases). The CDR3 has 14 residues. Trimming cost V 4 bases and J 6 bases, with 13 bases left between them. Germline CDR1 and CDR2: MGHRA and YSYEKL. The chain's CDR3 is CASSPQPGTQPQHS. CDR3 DNA sequence: TGCGCCAGCAGCCCCCAACCAGGGACTCAGCCCCAGCATTCT.

The chain has TRBV9 and TRBJ2-1, with 11 positions matching TRBD2. This CDR3 region has 15 residues. Trimming took 0 bases from V and 11 from J; bases not matched to a gene: 7. CDR1 is SGDLS, CDR2 YYNGEE, per germline. The CDR3 DNA follows: TGTGCCAGCAGCGTAGGGGATAGCGGGGGGGTCAAGCAGTTCTTC. Amino acids: CASSVGDSGGVKQFF.

The chain uses TRBV7-9 and TRBJ1-1; D call uncertain. The CDR3 contains 14 residues. Trimming cost V 7 bases and J 0 bases, with 12 bases left between them. Germline CDR1 SEHNR, CDR2 FQNEAQ (reference sequence). DNA of the CDR3: TGTGCCAGCACCATTGGAGTGATGAACACTGAAGCTTTCTTT. Encoded protein: CASTIGVMNTEAFF.

Of note for this clone: The junction does not match germline at one end; this may be a read error. This chain connects TRBV7-9 to TRBJ1-4; D is perhaps TRBD1 (5 bases). Germline lookup yields CDR1 SEHNR and CDR2 FQNEAQ (reference sequence). The CDR3 length is 17 residues. The CDR3 coding sequence is TGTTCCAGCAGCTTATTGGTACGACGGGGGGATGAGGAAAAACTGTTTTTT. It encodes CSSSLLVRRGDEEKLFF.

The chain uses TRBV9 and TRBJ1-1; D is unresolved. CDR1 is SGDLS, CDR2 YYNGEE, per germline. This CDR3 is built from 14 residues. V lost 3 bases and J lost 5, with 14 bases in between. The DNA of the CDR3 is TGTGCCAGCAGCGCCTCCATGATTCGGACTGAAGCTTTCTTT. Amino acids: CASSASMIRTEAFF.

This rearrangement joins TRBV5-1 to TRBJ1-1; TRBD1 matches 10 bases. Per germline, CDR1 SGHRS and CDR2 YFSETQ. V lost 5 bases, J lost 3 bases, and 10 bases stayed unmatched. The CDR3 runs to 16 residues. The CDR3 sequence is CASRRRQGAMDTEAFF. The CDR3 DNA reads TGCGCCAGCAGAAGACGACAGGGGGCGATGGACACTGAAGCTTTCTTT.

The J gene is TRBJ1-1, the V gene TRBV6-5; D is unresolved. Germline V gene data show CDR1 as MNHEY and CDR2 as SVGAGI. This CDR3 is built from 11 residues. V was shortened by 10 bases and J by 4 bases, with 10 bases between the two germline ends. CDR3 coding DNA: TGTGCCACTTCTACGGGCACTGAAGCTTTCTTT. Its translation: CATSTGTEAFF.

This clone was recorded only once. The chain links TRBV9 to TRBJ1-3; D possibly corresponds to TRBD1 (6 bases). The V end lost 3 bases, the J end lost 4 bases, and 20 bases lay between the germline ends. CDR1 is SGDLS and CDR2 is YYNGEE in the germline V gene. This CDR3 is built from 17 residues. CDR3 in amino acids: CASSAVGTGPGGNTIYF. CDR3 nucleotide sequence: TGTGCCAGCAGCGCAGTAGGTACAGGGCCGGGGGGAAACACCATATATTTT.